The 4 T cell receptor beta chains below come from one sample, sequenced in a study of OX40 agonist ivuxolimab in advanced cancers. Some clones are missing from TCRdb's copy, which holds only in-frame ones; the method was immunoSEQ multiplex PCR. The table lists 20,000 to 30,000 clones, around 89% of them singletons. The source was CD4+ or CD8+ T cells sorted from blood, collected in a trial of the OX40 agonist ivuxolimab. These receptors were obtained from an adult with an advanced solid tumor such as melanoma, head and neck, liver or kidney cancer.

This chain uses TRBV5-1 with TRBJ1-1, with a possible D match to TRBD1 (6 bases). The CDR3 is 15 residues long. Per the germline V gene, CDR1 is SGHRS and CDR2 is YFSETQ. Deletions cut 4 bases from V and 3 bases from J, with 16 bases between. CDR3 coding DNA: TGCGCCAGCAGCCCGGAGGGGGGGAGGGACACTGAAGCTTTCTTT. This translates into CASSPEGGRDTEAFF.

The chain links TRBV7-6 to TRBJ2-2; D may be TRBD1 (6 bases). Trimming left V 5 bases short and J 2 bases short, with 12 bases between. The CDR3 runs 15 residues. Germline V gives CDR1 SGHVS, CDR2 FNYEAQ. The CDR3 loop reads CASSRGQPNTGELFF. Here the CDR3 DNA reads TGTGCCAGCAGCAGGGGACAACCCAACACCGGGGAGCTGTTTTTT.

The chain employs TRBV9 and TRBJ1-1, with 8 bases aligning to TRBD1. CDR3 size: 15 residues. The J segment lost 1 base and the V segment lost 4 bases, leaving 6 bases of the junction unmatched. In germline, CDR1 is SGDLS, CDR2 YYNGEE. This chain's CDR3 is CASSTTGTGNTEAFF. CDR3 DNA: TGTGCCAGCAGCACCACCGGGACAGGGAACACTGAAGCTTTCTTT.

The chain joins TRBV5-4 to TRBJ1-1; 7 nucleotides align to TRBD1. Germline CDR1 is SGHNT and CDR2 is YYREEE (reference sequence). Germline trimming cut 4 bases from V and 3 bases from J; bases unmatched to any gene: 6. The CDR3 runs 14 residues. Here the CDR3 reads CASSTPTGDTEAFF. The CDR3 coding sequence is TGTGCCAGCAGCACCCCTACAGGGGACACTGAAGCTTTCTTT.